This T cell receptor beta chain is from a study of blood T cell repertoires in COVID-19. Overall study: Acute-phase and convalescent COVID-19 samples originated in the United States, Italy and Spain.

Cohort allocation depended upon clinical history that participants reported. The CDR3 is 13 amino acids. Trimming cost V 6 bases and J 4 bases, with 12 bases left between them. Per the germline V gene, CDR1 is MDHEN and CDR2 is SYDVKM. Authors' data handling: Reference gene primer amplification in the assay estimated nucleated cell counts. Sequencing was performed with immunoSEQ multiplex PCR; in TCRdb, only in-frame clones are kept and a portion is missing. V and J calls and clone size are as listed in that table; D and trimming were resolved from the DNA. The repertoire holds about 300,000 clones, with 86% as singletons. This clone was detected once.

The chain recombines TRBV28 with TRBJ1-2; D unclear. Specimen: PBMCs or T cells enriched from blood (not recorded which). The clonotype was recovered from a woman aged 18-29 years who had recovered from COVID-19. The CDR3 nucleotides read TGTGCCAGCAGCCCCCAGCGGCGCTATGGCTACACCTTC. It codes for CASSPQRRYGYTF.